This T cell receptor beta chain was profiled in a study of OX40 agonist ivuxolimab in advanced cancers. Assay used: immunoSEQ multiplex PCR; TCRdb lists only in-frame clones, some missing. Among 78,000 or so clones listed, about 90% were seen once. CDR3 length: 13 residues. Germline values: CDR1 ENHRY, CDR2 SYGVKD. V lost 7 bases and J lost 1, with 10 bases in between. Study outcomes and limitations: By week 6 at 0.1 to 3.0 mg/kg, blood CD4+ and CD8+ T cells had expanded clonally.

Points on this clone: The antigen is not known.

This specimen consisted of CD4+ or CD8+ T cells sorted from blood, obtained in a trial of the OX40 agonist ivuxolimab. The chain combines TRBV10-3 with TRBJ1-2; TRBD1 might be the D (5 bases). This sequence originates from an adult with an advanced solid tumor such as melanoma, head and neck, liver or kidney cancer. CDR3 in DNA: TGTGCCATCAAGGGGAGGGGTAACTATGGCTACACCTTC. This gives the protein CAIKGRGNYGYTF.